The present entry profiles one TCR beta chain with its context. 13 Jbeta primers and 60 Vbeta primers were used for the PCR. This table comes from immunoSEQ multiplex PCR, and its TCRdb copy is limited to in-frame clones, with some not included. This table has more than 100,000 clones, 65% to 75% appearing once. The data derive from a study of cytomegalovirus exposure and HLA in healthy donors. The CDR3 is 14 amino acids. V was pared by 5 bases and J by 7 bases, with 11 bases of the junction left unmatched. Germline values: CDR1 SGHVS, CDR2 FNYEAQ. This TCR came from a woman in her forties or fifties in good health and CMV-seropositive. Sequenced material: PBMCs. The chain couples TRBV7-6 to TRBJ2-7; 7 positions match TRBD2. CDR3 region: CASSGGRETEEQYF. CDR3 sequence (DNA): TGTGCCAGCAGCGGGGGGAGGGAAACGGAGGAGCAGTACTTC.